This is a list of T cell receptor beta chains from one sample in a study of blood T cells in healthy people across ages. Via MiXCR, TCRdb re-called the 5' RACE reads, giving one row per CDR3 protein. The sample holds more than 600,000 distinct CDR3 sequences, just under 25% seen once. Separately, the same data were catalogued under a study of T cells of mothers and their children.

Sequenced: blood. Receptors originate from a boy younger than 18 in good health. Both conserved end residues are part of each CDR3. A D gene is named only where the DNA matches it firmly. A row's size may be missing; if present it is once, few, many or a size class.

D gene,J gene,CDR3 length,V gene,clone size,CDR3 DNA,CDR3 protein
.,TRBJ1-4,16,TRBV21-1,.,TGTGCCAGCAGCGGCCGGGACAGGAAATCTAATGAAAAACTGTTTTTT,CASSGRDRKSNEKLFF
.,TRBJ2-7,15,TRBV7-2,.,TGTGCCAGCAGCGGGGGGTCAGGGGCCTCCTACGAGCAGTACTTC,CASSGGSGASYEQYF
.,TRBJ2-7,18,TRBV20-1,.,TGCAGTGCTAGACATTGGCAGGGGGGTTTCTCTCTCTCCTACGAGCAGTACTTC,CSARHWQGGFSLSYEQYF
.,TRBJ1-1,14,TRBV5-1,.,TGCGCCAGCAGCTTGCCAGGGACGGCGACTGAAGCTTTCTTT,CASSLPGTATEAFF
.,TRBJ2-7,17,TRBV27,few,TGTGCCAGCAGTTCCCCGAGAAGGGCAGGGTCTATCTACGAGCAGTACTTC,CASSSPRRAGSIYEQYF
.,TRBJ2-7,14,TRBV13,.,TGTGCCAGCAGCTCCGGGACCCACGGCTACGAGCAGTACTTC,CASSSGTHGYEQYF
.,TRBJ1-1,10,TRBV29-1,few,TGCAGCGTTGAGAACACTGAAGCTTTCTTT,CSVENTEAFF
TRBD1,TRBJ2-5,15,TRBV11-3,.,TGTGCCAGCAGCGCCCGGGACAGGGGCTCGCAGACCCAGTACTTC,CASSARDRGSQTQYF
TRBD1,TRBJ1-5,16,TRBV28,.,TGTGCCAGCAGTTTAGGGACAGGGTGGGGGAATCAGCCCCAGCATTTT,CASSLGTGWGNQPQHF
.,TRBJ1-3,15,TRBV29-1,.,TGCAGCGTTGAAGATACGGGCCCCCCGGGGCACACCATATATTTT,CSVEDTGPPGHTIYF
.,TRBJ2-2,13,TRBV20-1,.,TGCAGTGCTAGAGGCGACTCCTTCGGGGAGCTGTTTTTT,CSARGDSFGELFF
.,TRBJ2-5,11,TRBV29-1,few,TGCAGCGGCAAGGAGCAAGAGACCCAGTACTTC,CSGKEQETQYF
.,TRBJ2-7,17,TRBV6-5,.,TGTGCCAGCAGTTATCCAGGGGTAGGGACTACAACTTACGAGCAGTACTTC,CASSYPGVGTTTYEQYF
TRBD1,TRBJ2-5,16,TRBV19,.,TGTGCCAGTAGTAATTCGTTGGACAGGGCTCAAGAGACCCAGTACTTC,CASSNSLDRAQETQYF
TRBD2,TRBJ2-1,15,TRBV7-9,many,TGTGCCAGCAGCTTTGGGACTAGCGGTTACAATGAGCAGTTCTTC,CASSFGTSGYNEQFF
.,TRBJ2-7,14,TRBV7-9,.,TGTGCCAGCAGCCCGGACTCCCAAATCTACGAGCAGTACTTC,CASSPDSQIYEQYF
.,TRBJ2-1,15,TRBV4-1,.,TGCGCCAGCAGCCGACCGGACGGTTCCTACAATGAGCAGTTCTTC,CASSRPDGSYNEQFF
.,TRBJ2-5,14,TRBV6-6,few,TGTGCCAGCAGTTACTCCCAGCGGGAAGAGACCCAGTACTTC,CASSYSQREETQYF
.,TRBJ1-1,13,TRBV9,many,TGTGCCAGCAGCGTCGGTCGGAACACTGAAGCTTTCTTT,CASSVGRNTEAFF
TRBD1,TRBJ1-2,14,TRBV20-1,.,TGCAGTGCTAGAGATCAGGGGGGAACCTATGGCTACACCTTC,CSARDQGGTYGYTF
.,TRBJ1-3,15,TRBV15,.,TGTGCCACCAGCAGAGACAGCAACTCTGGAAACACCATATATTTT,CATSRDSNSGNTIYF
.,TRBJ2-7,14,TRBV20-1,few,TGCAGTGCTAGCGGTACGAGGTTATCCTACGAGCAGTACTTC,CSASGTRLSYEQYF
.,TRBJ1-4,15,TRBV12-5,.,TGTGCTAGTGGTTTTTTGGGGATGCCCAGGGAAAAACTGTTTTTT,CASGFLGMPREKLFF
TRBD1,TRBJ2-1,16,TRBV28,.,TGTGCCAGCAGTTTATACAGGGGGCGACCGAACAATGAGCAGTTCTTC,CASSLYRGRPNNEQFF
.,TRBJ2-2,14,TRBV24-1,few,TGTGCCACTCGGGACACCTACAAAACCGGGGAGCTGTTTTTT,CATRDTYKTGELFF